Shown below are 9 T cell receptor beta chains from a single sample sequenced in a study of siplizumab effects on memory and regulatory T cells. Measured with immunoSEQ multiplex PCR; TCRdb has only the in-frame clones, and not every one. In the table there are approximately 94,000 clones, 95% to 97% of which are singletons. Input material: naive CD4+ T cells sorted from blood. These TCRs come from a human donor in good health.

The chain uses TRBV5-4 and TRBJ2-2; the match to TRBD2 covers 13 bases. CDR1 SGHNT and CDR2 YYREEE come from the germline V gene (reference sequence). The CDR3 runs 16 residues. J gave up 5 bases and V 4 bases, and 5 bases lay outside the gene matches. The CDR3 loop is CASSPRTSGGTGELFF. CDR3 sequence (DNA): TGTGCCAGCAGCCCACGGACTAGCGGGGGAACCGGGGAGCTGTTTTTT.

This clone was found once. The chain employs TRBV23-1 and TRBJ1-1; a possible D gene is TRBD1 (5 bases). TRBV23-1 counts as an open reading frame of uncertain function. The CDR3 spans 15 residues. Trimming took 6 bases from V and 4 from J, leaving 18 bases between them. The CDR3: CASSPMEAGGTEAFF. CDR3 nucleotides: TGCGCCAGCAGCCCCATGGAGGCCGGGGGCACTGAAGCTTTCTTT.

Only one count was recorded for this clone. The genes are TRBV9 and TRBJ1-4, with D unresolved. Germline lookup yields CDR1 SGDLS and CDR2 YYNGEE. This CDR3 has 14 residues. Between the trimmed V and J ends, which lost 0 bases and 0 bases, there was a span of 3 bases. The CDR3 nucleotides read TGTGCCAGCAGCGTAGTGGCAACTAATGAAAAACTGTTTTTT. Translating it yields CASSVVATNEKLFF.

The chain joins TRBV5-1 to TRBJ2-1; the D is unclear. Germline CDR1 is SGHRS and CDR2 is YFSETQ. V was trimmed by 4 bases and J by 0 bases, leaving 11 bases between them. The CDR3 covers 15 residues. The CDR3 DNA sequence: TGCGCCAGCAGCGCCGATCCAAACTCCTACAATGAGCAGTTCTTC. Residues: CASSADPNSYNEQFF.

This rearrangement joins TRBV6-6 to TRBJ2-7; 7 nucleotides align to TRBD2. Germline trimming cut 7 bases from V and 0 bases from J; bases unmatched to any gene: 6. Germline-derived CDR1 and CDR2 are MNHNY and SVGAGI (reference sequence). This CDR3 comprises 14 residues. In DNA form, the CDR3 reads TGTGCCAGCACCCTCGGGACTACCTCCTACGAGCAGTACTTC. Translated: CASTLGTTSYEQYF.

The J gene is TRBJ2-5, the V gene TRBV2, with 7 bases identical to TRBD2. Germline lookup yields CDR1 SNHLY and CDR2 FYNNEI. There are 15 residues in the CDR3. J was trimmed by 2 bases and V by 7 bases; bases with no gene match: 10. CDR3 protein: CASKIEASGQETQYF. CDR3 DNA: TGTGCCAGCAAGATCGAGGCTAGCGGACAAGAGACCCAGTACTTC.

This sequence joins TRBV5-1 and TRBJ1-3, with 8 bases aligning to TRBD1. The germline CDR1 and CDR2 sequences are SGHRS and YFSETQ. The CDR3 consists of 15 residues. Trimming at V came to 0 bases and at J to 7 bases, leaving 6 bases not matched to a gene. In DNA form, the CDR3 reads TGCGCCAGCAGCTTGGCCATGACAGGGGCGAACACCATATATTTT. It translates to CASSLAMTGANTIYF. Looking up the rest from reference TRBV5-1 and TRBJ1-3 gives the full variable domain: KAGVTQTPRYLIKTRGQQVTLSCSPISGHRSVSWYQQTPGQGLQFLFEYFSETQRNKGNFPGRFSGRQFSNSRSEMNVSTLELGDSALYLCASSLAMTGANTIYFGEGSWLTVV.

This chain connects TRBV6-5 to TRBJ2-7; 8 bases align to TRBD1. The CDR3 totals 14 residues. Germline V gives CDR1 MNHEY, CDR2 SVGAGI. Trimming took 10 bases from V and 1 from J; bases not matched to a gene: 9. The CDR3 region is CATNPTGGSYEQYF. For the CDR3, the DNA is TGTGCCACCAACCCCACAGGGGGGTCCTACGAGCAGTACTTC.

The V gene is TRBV19, the J gene TRBJ1-2; D uncertain. The CDR3 is 13 residues long. V lost 9 bases and J lost 6, with 17 bases in between. Germline CDR1 and CDR2: LNHDA and SQIVND (reference sequence). The CDR3 protein is CASRLSSSNGYTF. The DNA of the CDR3 is TGTGCCAGCCGCCTGAGCTCCTCGAATGGCTACACCTTC.